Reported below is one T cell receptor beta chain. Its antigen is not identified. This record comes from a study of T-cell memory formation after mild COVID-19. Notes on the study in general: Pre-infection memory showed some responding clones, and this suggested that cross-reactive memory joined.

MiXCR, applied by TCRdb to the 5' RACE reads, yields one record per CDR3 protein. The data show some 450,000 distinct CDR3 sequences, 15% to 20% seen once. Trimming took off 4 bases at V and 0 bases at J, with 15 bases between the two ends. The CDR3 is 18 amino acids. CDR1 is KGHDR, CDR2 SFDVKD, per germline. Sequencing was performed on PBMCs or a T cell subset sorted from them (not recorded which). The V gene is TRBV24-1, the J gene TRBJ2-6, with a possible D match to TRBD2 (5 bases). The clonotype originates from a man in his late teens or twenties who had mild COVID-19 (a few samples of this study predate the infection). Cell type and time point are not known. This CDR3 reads CATSEAGERHSGANVLTF. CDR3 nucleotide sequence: TGTGCCACCAGTGAGGCTGGGGAGAGGCACTCTGGGGCCAACGTCCTGACTTTC.